Below, 21 T cell receptor beta chains from the same sample are listed, as sequenced in a study of cytomegalovirus exposure and HLA in healthy donors. The assay was immunoSEQ multiplex PCR, and TCRdb's table has in-frame clones only and misses some. Of under 400,000 clones listed, about nine tenths are singletons. Specimen: PBMCs. The source is a woman younger than 30 in good health and CMV-seronegative.

V gene TRBV27 combines with J gene TRBJ2-7; 13 bases are a match to TRBD2. CDR1 and CDR2 from the germline V gene are MNHEY and SMNVEV (reference sequence). V lost 6 bases and J lost 5; bases outside the gene matches: 7. The CDR3 contains 15 residues. CDR3 in amino acids: CASRPLAGGPDEQYF. The CDR3, as DNA: TGTGCCAGCAGGCCACTAGCGGGAGGGCCCGACGAGCAGTACTTC.

This chain joins TRBV14 and TRBJ2-5, with TRBD1 identical over 8 bases. V was pared by 4 bases and J by 5 bases, with 9 bases of the junction left unmatched. Per the germline V gene, CDR1 is SGHDN and CDR2 is FVKESK. The CDR3 runs 15 residues. CDR3 residues: CASSLRQGRWETQYF. The CDR3 nucleotides are TGTGCCAGCAGCCTAAGACAGGGGCGATGGGAGACCCAGTACTTC. Using reference TRBV14 and TRBJ2-5 for the parts outside the CDR3, the full variable domain is EAGVTQFPSHSVIEKGQTVTLRCDPISGHDNLYWYRRVMGKEIKFLLHFVKESKQDESGMPNNRFLAERTGGTYSTLKVQPAELEDSGVYFCASSLRQGRWETQYFGPGTRLLVL.

The chain has TRBV28 and TRBJ1-2; D unclear. CDR1 is MDHEN and CDR2 is SYDVKM in the germline V gene. This CDR3 has 15 amino acids. The V end lost 3 bases, the J end lost 5 bases, and 16 bases lay between the germline ends. CDR3 region: CASSFPGSRSYGYTF. CDR3 DNA sequence: TGTGCCAGCAGTTTCCCGGGTAGTAGGAGTTATGGCTACACCTTC.

This chain uses TRBV25-1 with TRBJ1-2; 7 bases fit TRBD1. Germline V gene data show CDR1 as MGHDK and CDR2 as SYGVNS. This CDR3 has 13 amino acids. V lost 5 bases, J lost 7 bases, and 7 bases stayed unmatched. Here the CDR3 reads CASSPTGRGGYTF. The CDR3 region has the DNA TGTGCCAGCAGTCCGACAGGGCGGGGTGGCTACACCTTC.

The V and J genes are TRBV30 and TRBJ2-5; possibly TRBD1 for D (5 bases). The germline V and J ends were trimmed by 0 bases and 7 bases, with 15 bases remaining between them. The CDR3 has 14 residues. Germline loops: CDR1 GTSNPN, CDR2 SVGIG (reference sequence). The CDR3 DNA reads TGTGCCTGGAGTGTACGGGCAGGGCAGGGGACCCAGTACTTC. Protein: CAWSVRAGQGTQYF.

This clone was observed once. For the CDR3, the DNA is TGTGCCAGCGCTCCCCGGGGACAGCCGACCTCCTACGAGCAGTACTTC. Protein: CASAPRGQPTSYEQYF. This sequence joins TRBV28 and TRBJ2-7; 7 nucleotides align to TRBD1. From germline, CDR1 is MDHEN and CDR2 SYDVKM. The CDR3 is made up of 16 amino acids. Trimming at V came to 8 bases and at J to 0 bases, leaving 13 bases not matched to a gene. The complete variable domain, with remaining parts taken from reference TRBV28 and TRBJ2-7, reads DVKVTQSSRYLVKRTGEKVFLECVQDMDHENMFWYRQDPGLGLRLIYFSYDVKMKEKGDIPEGYSVSREKKERFSLILESASTNQTSMYLCASAPRGQPTSYEQYFGPGTRLTVT.

The rearrangement uses TRBV30 and TRBJ1-1; D gene uncertain. This CDR3 contains 13 residues. V lost 2 bases to trimming and J lost 6 bases, with 13 bases between them. Germline loops: CDR1 GTSNPN, CDR2 SVGIG (reference sequence). The CDR3 bases are TGTGCCTGGAGTTCGGGGTCGCTTTCTGAAGCTTTCTTT. This codes for CAWSSGSLSEAFF.

The chain carries TRBV27 and TRBJ1-2; 10 bases line up with TRBD1. Losses at the gene ends were 5 bases for V and 2 bases for J; bases not matched to a gene: 8. In germline, CDR1 is MNHEY, CDR2 SMNVEV (reference sequence). CDR3 length: 16 amino acids. The CDR3 here is CASSPLGTGANYGYTF. In nucleotides, the CDR3 is TGTGCCAGCAGTCCCTTAGGGACAGGGGCAAACTATGGCTACACCTTC.

The rearrangement uses TRBV6-5 and TRBJ1-5; 9 nucleotides line up with TRBD1. The germline CDR1 and CDR2 sequences are MNHEY and SVGAGI. The CDR3 covers 14 residues. V shed 7 bases, J shed 9 bases, and the junction held 10 bases outside the gene matches. CDR3 residues: CASNYRDRDLPQHF. The DNA for the CDR3 is TGTGCCAGCAACTACCGGGACAGGGATCTGCCCCAGCATTTT.

The V gene is TRBV28, the J gene TRBJ1-2; TRBD1 agrees at 8 bases. With 6 bases clipped from V and 5 bases from J, the junction kept 8 bases outside the gene matches. The CDR3 runs 14 residues. Germline V lookup: CDR1 MDHEN, CDR2 SYDVKM. DNA for the CDR3: TGTGCCAGCAGGTGGACAGGGCTGGGTTATGGCTACACCTTC. Translated: CASRWTGLGYGYTF.

A remark on this clone: This sample also contains other DNA sequences that code for the same CDR3. This chain links TRBV7-3 with TRBJ2-5; TRBD1 matches 7 bases. Trimming at V came to 4 bases and at J to 2 bases, leaving 4 bases not matched to a gene. CDR1 is SGHTA and CDR2 is FQGTGA in the germline V gene. The CDR3 spans 14 residues. CDR3 in amino acids: CASSSGTAQETQYF. The CDR3 coding sequence is TGTGCCAGCAGCTCAGGGACAGCTCAAGAGACCCAGTACTTC.

V usage is TRBV18 and J usage is TRBJ2-2, with D tentatively TRBD2 (6 bases). CDR1 is KGHSH, CDR2 LQKENI, per germline. The CDR3 spans 15 residues. Trimming pared 4 bases from V and 2 bases from J, leaving 11 bases between. CDR3: CASSQGLANTGELFF. The CDR3 DNA is TGTGCCAGCTCACAGGGACTCGCTAACACCGGGGAGCTGTTTTTT.

The chain recombines TRBV29-1 with TRBJ2-1; perhaps TRBD1 as D (5 bases). The germline CDR1 and CDR2 sequences are SQVTM and ANQGSEA. This CDR3 has 13 amino acids. CDR3 nucleotide sequence: TGCACCTGGGCAGACAGCTACTACAATGAGCAGTTCTTC. The encoded protein is CTWADSYYNEQFF.

The CDR3 here is CAIKGTEQGYNYGYTF. The CDR3 DNA is TGTGCCATCAAGGGGACCGAACAGGGGTATAACTATGGCTACACCTTC. The chain recombines TRBV28 with TRBJ1-2, with 7 bases fitting TRBD1. CDR3 size: 16 residues. V lost 10 bases, J lost 1 base, and 15 bases stayed unmatched. Germline V gives CDR1 MDHEN, CDR2 SYDVKM.

With regard to this clone: This CDR3 is also generated by other DNA sequences in the sample. The chain recombines TRBV29-1 with TRBJ2-7; 8 bases are shared with TRBD1. The junction had 6 bases not matched to a gene; V was cut back by 3 bases and J by 2 bases. The CDR3 length is 14 residues. Germline-derived CDR1 and CDR2 are SQVTM and ANQGSEA. The CDR3 loop reads CSVDLGTGPYEQYF. CDR3 coding DNA: TGCAGCGTTGATCTCGGGACAGGCCCCTACGAGCAGTACTTC.

The genes are TRBV6-1 and TRBJ2-5, with no clear D. The V end lost 2 bases, the J end lost 1 base, and 8 bases lay between the germline ends. Germline V gene data show CDR1 as MNHNS and CDR2 as SASEGT. This CDR3 spans 14 amino acids. The CDR3 reads CASSELFPQETQYF. The CDR3 bases are TGTGCCAGCAGTGAACTCTTCCCCCAAGAGACCCAGTACTTC.

The chain is built from TRBV27 and TRBJ2-7; a weak D match, TRBD1 (6 bases). There are 14 residues in the CDR3. The V end was cut by 2 bases, the J end by 5 bases, with 13 bases between. Germline V gives CDR1 MNHEY, CDR2 SMNVEV (reference sequence). CDR3 in amino acids: CASSLVFRGHEQYF. The CDR3 region has the DNA TGTGCCAGCAGTTTAGTTTTCAGGGGCCACGAGCAGTACTTC.

Worth noting for this clone: The junction departs from the called germline gene at one end, perhaps through a read error. The rearrangement links TRBV28 to TRBJ1-2, with 7 bases fitting TRBD1. CDR3 length: 12 amino acids. Per the germline V gene, CDR1 is MDHEN and CDR2 is SYDVKM. The CDR3 sequence: CASSFLIRDSVF. CDR3 sequence (DNA): TGTGCCAGCAGTTTTCTTATCAGGGACAGCGTCTTC.

The CDR3 is CASSRNRVQETQYF. In DNA, the CDR3 is TGTGCCAGCAGCAGGAACAGGGTCCAAGAGACCCAGTACTTC. The rearrangement links TRBV5-4 to TRBJ2-5, with D possibly TRBD1 on 6 matching bases. Germline V CDR1 and CDR2: SGHNT, YYREEE (reference sequence). The CDR3 contains 14 residues. Trimming cost V 4 bases and J 1 base, with 11 bases left between them.

With respect to this clone: Germline is not matched at one junction end, which may reflect a read error. The chain combines TRBV27 with TRBJ1-1; 7 bases agree with TRBD1. The CDR3 contains 13 residues. Germline values: CDR1 MNHEY, CDR2 SMNVEV (reference sequence). In nucleotides, the CDR3 is TGTGCCAGCAGATTATCAGGGGGCACTGAAGCTTTCTTT. Protein: CASRLSGGTEAFF.

This sequence joins TRBV6-1 and TRBJ1-1; no reliable D call. Germline values: CDR1 MNHNS, CDR2 SASEGT. V lost 3 bases, J lost 6 bases, and 20 bases lay in between. The CDR3 runs to 16 residues. The CDR3 sequence is CASSEVVGSFKPEAFF. The CDR3 DNA reads as TGTGCCAGCAGTGAGGTCGTCGGGAGCTTCAAGCCTGAAGCTTTCTTT.